Each of the 9 T cell receptor beta chains below was sequenced from the same sample in a study of cytomegalovirus exposure and HLA in healthy donors. The PCR was carried out with 60 Vbeta primers and 13 Jbeta primers. Here immunoSEQ multiplex PCR was the method, and the copy in TCRdb shows in-frame clones only, minus some. This sample yields about 300,000 clones, of which 80% to 90% are seen a single time; around 3.7% belongs to the top ten. Sequenced material: PBMCs. Source of these receptors: a man aged 40-49 years in good health and CMV-seropositive.

Of note for this clone: Additional DNA sequences in this sample encode the identical CDR3. The rearrangement uses TRBV20-1 and TRBJ1-2, with D maybe TRBD1 (6 bases). The CDR3 is 11 amino acids. Per the germline V gene, CDR1 is DFQATT and CDR2 is SNEGSKA (reference sequence). The germline V and J ends were trimmed by 6 bases and 4 bases, with 9 bases remaining between them. CDR3 region: CSATGLYGYTF. In nucleotides, the CDR3 is TGCAGTGCGACAGGACTCTATGGCTACACCTTC.

This clone has a single count. The rearrangement joins TRBV29-1 to TRBJ1-4; TRBD1 agrees at 8 bases. The CDR3 is 15 residues long. Trimming removed 8 bases from V and 7 bases from J; junction bases left unmatched: 15. CDR1 SQVTM and CDR2 ANQGSEA come from the germline V gene. The CDR3 here is CSCRQGSELGEKLFF. DNA of the CDR3: TGCAGCTGTCGACAGGGGTCAGAACTTGGTGAAAAACTGTTTTTT. Using reference TRBV29-1 and TRBJ1-4 for the parts outside the CDR3, the full variable domain is SAVISQKPSRDICQRGTSLTIQCQVDSQVTMMFWYRQQPGQSLTLIATANQGSEATYESGFVIDKFPISRPNLTFSTLTVSNMSPEDSSIYLCSCRQGSELGEKLFFGSGTQLSVL.

The chain joins TRBV7-8 to TRBJ2-7; 9 bases match TRBD1. Per germline, CDR1 SGHVS and CDR2 FQNEAQ. The CDR3 extends over 14 amino acids. V shed 5 bases and J 6 bases; nucleotides not matched to a gene: 8. CDR3 sequence reads: CASSPRTGEGEQYF. CDR3 DNA sequence: TGTGCCAGCAGCCCAAGGACAGGGGAGGGCGAGCAGTACTTC.

The gene calls are TRBV13 and TRBJ2-7, with TRBD1 identical over 11 bases. After removal of 6 bases from V and 3 bases from J, the junction contained 7 bases not matched to a gene. Looked up from germline, CDR1 is PRHDT and CDR2 is FYEKMQ (reference sequence). The CDR3 loop spans 15 amino acids. The CDR3 loop reads CASSPSGQGDYEQYF. The CDR3 DNA follows: TGTGCCAGCAGTCCCTCGGGACAGGGGGACTACGAGCAGTACTTC.

The CDR3 spells CASSQVTGRAAYEQYF. The CDR3 region has the DNA TGCGCCAGCAGCCAAGTCACGGGGAGGGCAGCCTACGAGCAGTACTTC. This sequence joins TRBV4-1 and TRBJ2-7; 7 positions agree with TRBD2. This CDR3 has 16 residues. V gave up 1 base and J gave up 2 bases; unmatched junction bases: 8. Germline V lookup: CDR1 MGHRA, CDR2 YSYEKL.

This chain links TRBV6-5 with TRBJ2-7, with 9 bases lining up with TRBD1. Germline CDR1 reads MNHEY; CDR2 reads SVGAGI. The trim removed 4 bases at V and 2 bases at J, leaving 9 bases unmatched. CDR3 length equals 16 residues. CDR3 loop: CASSSPRDRVAYEQYF. The CDR3 DNA is TGTGCCAGCAGTTCCCCCCGGGACAGGGTCGCCTACGAGCAGTACTTC.

This clone was observed once. The gene calls are TRBV25-1 and TRBJ2-1; no firm D call. The V gene's germline CDR1 is MGHDK and CDR2 SYGVNS. This CDR3 spans 13 amino acids. V lost 0 bases and J 10 bases, leaving 10 bases between the germline ends. CDR3 residues: CASSEYQALEQFF. The CDR3 DNA is TGTGCCAGCAGTGAATACCAGGCTTTGGAGCAGTTCTTC.

The J gene is TRBJ1-2, the V gene TRBV5-4; possibly TRBD1 for D (5 bases). With 2 bases removed from V and 8 bases from J, the gap between germline ends came to 16 bases. This CDR3 has 14 amino acids. From germline, CDR1 is SGHNT and CDR2 YYREEE (reference sequence). The CDR3 coding sequence is TGTGCCAGCAGCTTCGTAGGAGGGGCCAAGGGCTACACCTTC. It specifies CASSFVGGAKGYTF.

This clone was detected only a few times. The chain links TRBV28 to TRBJ1-5, with TRBD1 as a possible D gene (5 bases). Trimming left V 8 bases short and J 2 bases short, with 10 bases between. This CDR3 has 13 amino acids. Germline V gene data show CDR1 as MDHEN and CDR2 as SYDVKM. Written as DNA, the CDR3 is TGTGCCAGCCAGGGTGCAGGCAATCAGCCCCAGCATTTT. This translates into CASQGAGNQPQHF.